The 4 T cell receptor beta chains below all came from one sample that was sequenced in a study of Ad26.COV2.S vaccination and SARS-CoV-2 variants. Indicated treatment: some 19 received Ad26.COV2.S at low or high dose, single or two shots; 5 received placebo; per-sample allocation not given. Following the first vaccine or placebo injection, samples were taken on day 63. The method was immunoSEQ multiplex PCR; TCRdb's version includes in-frame clones alone and lacks a portion of them. The sample carries more than 400,000 clones, 80% to 95% recorded once. Source: peripheral blood, taken in a trial of Ad26.COV2.S vaccine versus placebo. The source of these receptors is a person aged 18 to 59 who received the Ad26.COV2.S COVID-19 vaccine or a placebo.

A single count supports this clone. This rearrangement joins TRBV12-5 to TRBJ1-1, with D unclear. From germline, CDR1 is LGHNT and CDR2 FRNRAP. The CDR3 spans 13 residues. V shed 3 bases and J shed 5 bases, with 10 bases lying between them. DNA for the CDR3: TGTGCTAGTGGTTTTACCTCGGAAACTGAAGCTTTCTTT. This sequence encodes CASGFTSETEAFF.

The V and J genes are TRBV9 and TRBJ2-7; 7 nucleotides line up with TRBD2. The V segment lost 4 bases and the J segment 3 bases; nucleotides outside the gene matches: 4. Germline V CDR1 and CDR2: SGDLS, YYNGEE. There are 13 residues in the CDR3. The CDR3 nucleotides are TGTGCCAGCAGCCCTCGGGACTACTACGAGCAGTACTTC. It translates to CASSPRDYYEQYF.

The V and J genes are TRBV27 and TRBJ2-2, with a tentative D call TRBD2 (7 bases). Trimming removed 7 bases at V and 7 bases at J, with 13 bases between. The CDR3 contains 13 residues. CDR1 MNHEY and CDR2 SMNVEV come from the germline V gene (reference sequence). The CDR3 nucleotides are TGTGCCAGCATGGGGGGGCTCAGCGGGGAGCTGTTTTTT. The encoded protein is CASMGGLSGELFF.

The CDR3 nucleotides are TGTGCCAGCAGTTTAAACAGGATTTTCTCTGGAAACACCATATATTTT. This sequence encodes CASSLNRIFSGNTIYF. V and J are TRBV28 and TRBJ1-3; D is perhaps TRBD1 (5 bases). This CDR3 has 16 residues. Germline CDR1 and CDR2: MDHEN and SYDVKM. The V end was cut by 2 bases, the J end by 0 bases, with 11 bases between.